These 30 T cell receptor beta chains originate from one sample sequenced in a study of OX40 agonist ivuxolimab in advanced cancers. Sequenced by immunoSEQ multiplex PCR; TCRdb stores in-frame clones only, minus some. Altogether roughly 80,000 clones are present, 84% being singletons, with the ten largest covering roughly 7.1%. This material consisted of CD4+ or CD8+ T cells sorted from blood, taken in a trial of the OX40 agonist ivuxolimab. These receptor sequences come from an adult with an advanced solid tumor such as melanoma, head and neck, liver or kidney cancer.

The V gene is TRBV4-1, the J gene TRBJ2-7, with 8 bases that match TRBD1. Germline assignment: CDR1 MGHRA and CDR2 YSYEKL. This CDR3 comprises 15 residues. Trimming at V came to 3 bases and at J to 3 bases, leaving 7 bases not matched to a gene. In DNA, the CDR3 is TGCGCCAGCAGCCAGGGGGGCAGGGGGCACTACGAGCAGTACTTC. It codes for CASSQGGRGHYEQYF.

This CDR3 reads CASKPPGVETQYF. The CDR3 region has the DNA TGTGCCAGTAAGCCCCCCGGGGTAGAGACCCAGTACTTC. The chain recombines TRBV19 with TRBJ2-5; D possibly corresponds to TRBD2 (5 bases). Germline V gene data show CDR1 as LNHDA and CDR2 as SQIVND (reference sequence). The V and J ends lost 7 bases and 4 bases respectively, with 13 bases between them. The CDR3 consists of 13 residues.

The V call is TRBV27, the J call TRBJ1-2, with TRBD1 matching over 7 bases. This CDR3 has 15 amino acids. The germline CDR1 and CDR2 sequences are MNHEY and SMNVEV (reference sequence). V dropped 6 bases and J dropped 2; count of bases not matched to a gene: 9. The CDR3 reads CASSRGQNANYGYTF. The CDR3 DNA is TGTGCCAGCAGCCGGGGACAGAACGCAAACTATGGCTACACCTTC.

CDR3 DNA: TGTGCCACCAGCAGAGATCCCTCCTTTGAAGCTTTCTTT. Protein: CATSRDPSFEAFF. The chain combines TRBV15 with TRBJ1-1, with D uncertain. Trimming shortened V by 0 bases and J by 7 bases, and 9 bases separated the two germline ends. Looked up from germline, CDR1 is LNHNV and CDR2 is YYDKDF (reference sequence). CDR3 size: 13 residues.

This clone was counted once. The chain uses TRBV12-5 and TRBJ2-7; TRBD2 agrees at 10 bases. In germline, CDR1 is LGHNT, CDR2 FRNRAP. The CDR3 length is 13 residues. Germline trimming cut 5 bases from V and 8 bases from J; bases unmatched to any gene: 6. The CDR3 DNA is TGTGCTAGTGGTACTAGCGGGAATCACCAGCAGTACTTC. Its protein product is CASGTSGNHQQYF.

The chain links TRBV18 to TRBJ2-1, with 14 bases matching TRBD2. Germline CDR1 KGHSH, CDR2 LQKENI. The length of the CDR3 is 16 residues. V was pared by 0 bases and J by 7 bases, with 2 bases of the junction left unmatched. The CDR3, as DNA: TGTGCCAGCTCACCACCGACTAGCGGGGGGGGTAATGAGCAGTTCTTC. Its protein is CASSPPTSGGGNEQFF.

This clone has a single count. The rearrangement links TRBV11-3 to TRBJ2-2; unclear D gene. Germline V gene lookup returns CDR1 SGHNT and CDR2 YENEEA. The CDR3 contains 12 residues. Trimming took 0 bases from V and 7 from J, leaving 3 bases between them. The CDR3 is CASSLEIGELFF. The CDR3 nucleotides read TGTGCCAGCAGCTTAGAGATCGGGGAGCTGTTTTTT.

This sequence joins TRBV28 and TRBJ1-2; TRBD1 might be the D (5 bases). Trimming took off 6 bases at V and 7 bases at J, with 18 bases between the two ends. This CDR3 has 14 residues. Per the germline V gene, CDR1 is MDHEN and CDR2 is SYDVKM. This CDR3 reads CASRTTGTQTGYTF. The CDR3 nucleotides are TGTGCCAGCAGGACTACGGGGACTCAAACTGGCTACACCTTC.

This chain links TRBV7-3 with TRBJ1-5; a possible D gene is TRBD1 (5 bases). There are 14 residues in the CDR3. V was clipped by 2 bases and J by 7 bases, with 12 bases between them. Germline CDR1 and CDR2: SGHTA and FQGTGA. The CDR3 sequence: CASSLGGSGQPQHF. The CDR3 region has the DNA TGTGCCAGCAGCTTAGGGGGGTCGGGACAGCCCCAGCATTTT.

The rearrangement uses TRBV7-3 and TRBJ2-1; 8 bases line up with TRBD1. This CDR3 spans 16 amino acids. The V gene's germline CDR1 is SGHTA and CDR2 FQGTGA. With V trimmed by 0 bases and J by 4 bases, 5 bases remained unmatched. The CDR3 here is CASSLTRTGSYNEQFF. CDR3 sequence (DNA): TGTGCCAGCAGCTTAACAAGGACAGGGTCTTACAATGAGCAGTTCTTC.

This chain connects TRBV7-2 to TRBJ2-2; D may be TRBD1 (7 bases). From germline, CDR1 is SGHTA and CDR2 FQGNSA. Trimming left V 3 bases short and J 2 bases short, with 16 bases between. The CDR3 sequence is 17 residues long. The CDR3 spells CASSFRGDRFNTGELFF. The DNA of the CDR3 is TGTGCCAGCAGCTTTAGGGGGGACAGATTTAACACCGGGGAGCTGTTTTTT.

This chain links TRBV5-1 with TRBJ1-3, with D perhaps TRBD1 (5 bases). Germline V gene lookup returns CDR1 SGHRS and CDR2 YFSETQ. Trimming shortened V by 4 bases and J by 2 bases, and 10 bases separated the two germline ends. CDR3 length equals 14 residues. As DNA, the CDR3 is TGCGCCAGCAGCCGGGACGAGCCTGGAAACACCATATATTTT. Encoded protein: CASSRDEPGNTIYF.

The chain combines TRBV7-9 with TRBJ2-7; D unclear. Germline V gene lookup returns CDR1 SEHNR and CDR2 FQNEAQ (reference sequence). V was pared by 3 bases and J by 6 bases, with 9 bases between. CDR3 length equals 12 residues. CDR3 in amino acids: CASSFQTIEQYF. DNA for the CDR3: TGTGCCAGCAGCTTTCAAACGATCGAGCAGTACTTC.

The chain has TRBV15 and TRBJ2-5; 10 nucleotides line up with TRBD1. Germline lookup yields CDR1 LNHNV and CDR2 YYDKDF (reference sequence). The CDR3 consists of 15 residues. Unmatched junction bases numbered 3, after V lost 0 bases and J lost 5 bases. CDR3 bases: TGTGCCACCAGCAGAGATGGACAGGGGGGGGAGACCCAGTACTTC. Its protein product is CATSRDGQGGETQYF.

This clone was found a few times. V usage is TRBV7-9 and J usage is TRBJ1-5; tentatively, D is TRBD1 (5 bases). Germline CDR1 SEHNR, CDR2 FQNEAQ (reference sequence). The V gene lost 4 bases and the J gene lost 0 bases, with 13 bases spanning the gap. This CDR3 comprises 16 residues. CDR3 sequence (DNA): TGTGCCAGCAGCTCAGAATGGGGCTATAGCAATCAGCCCCAGCATTTT. Translation gives CASSSEWGYSNQPQHF.

The chain uses TRBV19 and TRBJ1-1; D call uncertain. Trimming cost V 0 bases and J 3 bases, with 26 bases left between them. The CDR3 length is 20 residues. In germline, CDR1 is LNHDA, CDR2 SQIVND (reference sequence). The chain's CDR3 is CASSIDRVVGGRQLDTEAFF. The CDR3 region has the DNA TGTGCCAGTAGTATAGATCGGGTTGTCGGTGGTCGTCAGTTGGACACTGAAGCTTTCTTT. The full variable domain, with the rest looked up from reference TRBV19 and TRBJ1-1, is DGGITQSPKYLFRKEGQNVTLSCEQNLNHDAMYWYRQDPGQGLRLIYYSQIVNDFQKGDIAEGYSVSREKKESFPLTVTSAQKNPTAFYLCASSIDRVVGGRQLDTEAFFGQGTRLTVV.

The chain uses TRBV6-5 and TRBJ1-1; D call uncertain. The CDR3 length is 11 residues. Germline lookup yields CDR1 MNHEY and CDR2 SVGAGI. Between the trimmed V and J ends, which lost 5 bases and 11 bases, there was a span of 12 bases. This CDR3 reads CASSKGVGAFF. In DNA, the CDR3 is TGTGCCAGCAGTAAAGGCGTCGGGGCTTTCTTT.

CDR3: CASSQYNREQPQHF. DNA for the CDR3: TGTGCCAGCAGCCAATATAACAGGGAACAGCCCCAGCATTTT. J is TRBJ1-5 and V is TRBV7-9, with D maybe TRBD1 (6 bases). This CDR3 contains 14 residues. The germline CDR1 and CDR2 sequences are SEHNR and FQNEAQ (reference sequence). The germline V and J ends were trimmed by 5 bases and 7 bases, with 15 bases remaining between them.

The rearrangement links TRBV18 to TRBJ1-3, with D uncertain. V was cut by 3 bases and J by 0 bases, with 9 bases left in between. CDR1 and CDR2 from the germline V gene are KGHSH and LQKENI. CDR3 size: 15 residues. The CDR3 sequence is CASSPAGNSGNTIYF. CDR3 coding DNA: TGTGCCAGCTCACCGGCAGGCAACTCTGGAAACACCATATATTTT. The entire variable domain, with the rest obtained from reference TRBV18 and TRBJ1-3, is as follows: NAGVMQNPRHLVRRRGQEARLRCSPMKGHSHVYWYRQLPEEGLKFMVYLQKENIIDESGMPKERFSAEFPKEGPSILRIQQVVRGDSAAYFCASSPAGNSGNTIYFGEGSWLTVV.

The chain couples TRBV2 to TRBJ2-3, with 9 bases aligning to TRBD2. This CDR3 has 16 amino acids. Germline V gene data show CDR1 as SNHLY and CDR2 as FYNNEI. The J segment lost 4 bases and the V segment lost 4 bases, leaving 9 bases of the junction unmatched. In DNA form, the CDR3 reads TGTGCCAGCAGTGCCCCCCGCGGGGGGGCCGCAGATACGCAGTATTTT. The encoded protein is CASSAPRGGAADTQYF.

This clone was picked up one time. V gene TRBV6-5 combines with J gene TRBJ1-4; the D gene is possibly TRBD1 (5 bases). V lost 0 bases to trimming and J lost 6 bases, with 11 bases between them. Germline-derived CDR1 and CDR2 are MNHEY and SVGAGI. There are 15 residues in the CDR3. CDR3 protein: CASSYSAGPDEKLFF. The DNA of the CDR3 is TGTGCCAGCAGTTACTCGGCAGGGCCGGATGAAAAACTGTTTTTT.

The chain couples TRBV11-3 to TRBJ2-5; D is ambiguous. The CDR3 length is 13 residues. In germline, CDR1 is SGHNT, CDR2 YENEEA. V dropped 0 bases and J dropped 9 bases, with 11 bases sitting between them. The CDR3 DNA reads as TGTGCCAGCAGCTTAGATGGAACTTTCCCCCAGTACTTC. This codes for CASSLDGTFPQYF.

This clone was seen only a few times. The V call is TRBV7-2, the J call TRBJ1-2, with D hard to call. The CDR3 runs 13 residues. CDR1 is SGHTA and CDR2 is FQGNSA in the germline V gene. Trimming took 5 bases from V and 4 from J, leaving 11 bases between them. CDR3 DNA: TGTGCCAGCAGCGCCGGACCTGCCTATGGCTACACCTTC. It encodes CASSAGPAYGYTF.

The J gene is TRBJ1-2, the V gene TRBV28; TRBD1 matches at 11 bases. Germline CDR1 is MDHEN and CDR2 is SYDVKM. V was pared by 3 bases and J by 5 bases, with 5 bases of the junction left unmatched. CDR3 length equals 15 residues. The CDR3 coding sequence is TGTGCCAGCAGTTTTTTCGGACAGGGGGCTTATGGCTACACCTTC. This translates into CASSFFGQGAYGYTF.

The chain combines TRBV5-4 with TRBJ2-7; either TRBD1 or TRBD2 may fit D (6 bases each). This CDR3 has 14 residues. V was shortened by 1 base and J by 6 bases, with 14 bases between the two germline ends. From germline, CDR1 is SGHNT and CDR2 YYREEE (reference sequence). The CDR3 spells CASSLFPGAPEQYF. Written as DNA, the CDR3 is TGTGCCAGCAGCTTGTTTCCGGGGGCCCCCGAGCAGTACTTC.

The chain has TRBV28 and TRBJ2-1; 8 bases align to TRBD1. V lost 5 bases to trimming and J lost 7 bases; unmatched junction nucleotides: 19. The germline CDR1 and CDR2 sequences are MDHEN and SYDVKM. The CDR3 length is 18 residues. CDR3 amino acids: CASSPYRGIGLGRNEQFF. The CDR3 DNA reads TGTGCCAGCAGTCCCTACAGGGGGATTGGGTTGGGGAGAAATGAGCAGTTCTTC.

The sample holds one count of this clone. The chain carries TRBV19 and TRBJ1-2; 9 nucleotides agree with TRBD1. The CDR3 spans 16 residues. Germline lookup yields CDR1 LNHDA and CDR2 SQIVND (reference sequence). After removal of 2 bases from V and 2 bases from J, the junction contained 6 bases not matched to a gene. The CDR3 DNA follows: TGTGCCAGTAGTATAAGTCGCACAGGGGGCAACTATGGCTACACCTTC. Protein: CASSISRTGGNYGYTF.

The rearrangement links TRBV10-3 to TRBJ1-2; D unresolved. The CDR3 sequence is 13 residues long. V lost 4 bases, J lost 4 bases, and 10 bases lay in between. In germline, CDR1 is ENHRY, CDR2 SYGVKD. CDR3 sequence reads: CAISAVRAYGYTF. The CDR3 DNA reads TGTGCCATCAGTGCGGTTAGGGCCTATGGCTACACCTTC.

The chain joins TRBV9 to TRBJ2-7; 8 positions agree with TRBD2. Trimming removed 0 bases from V and 0 bases from J; junction bases left unmatched: 2. The germline gives CDR1 SGDLS, CDR2 YYNGEE. This CDR3 region has 15 residues. Here the CDR3 reads CASSVGLAGSYEQYF. Here the CDR3 DNA reads TGTGCCAGCAGCGTAGGGCTAGCGGGCTCCTACGAGCAGTACTTC.

The gene calls are TRBV19 and TRBJ1-2; no clear D gene. The CDR3 contains 14 residues. Trimming took 8 bases from V and 4 from J, leaving 17 bases between them. Looked up from germline, CDR1 is LNHDA and CDR2 is SQIVND (reference sequence). DNA of the CDR3: TGTGCCAGTGCCAATCCGGGAATGGGCTATGGCTACACCTTC. It translates to CASANPGMGYGYTF.